These 8 T cell receptor beta chains share one sample of origin, sequenced in a study of Ad26.COV2.S vaccination and SARS-CoV-2 variants. Treatment: around 19 received Ad26.COV2.S at low or high dose, single or two shots; roughly five received placebo; per-sample allocation not given. At day 63 after the first vaccine or placebo injection, samples were drawn. Assay used: immunoSEQ multiplex PCR; TCRdb lists only in-frame clones, some missing. Among some 390,000 clones, roughly nine tenths were seen once, and the ten largest hold 3.5%. The sample was peripheral blood, taken in a trial of Ad26.COV2.S vaccine versus placebo. The receptors originated from a person aged 18 to 59 who received the Ad26.COV2.S COVID-19 vaccine or a placebo.

The chain is built from TRBV6-2 or TRBV6-3 and TRBJ2-7, with D possibly TRBD2 on 5 matching bases. V lost 3 bases and J lost 0, with 12 bases in between. Germline CDR1 MNHEY, CDR2 SVGEGT. This CDR3 contains 15 residues. The CDR3 nucleotides are TGTGCCAGCAGTTATTTCACGGGAAGCTCCTACGAGCAGTACTTC. It specifies CASSYFTGSSYEQYF.

The J gene is TRBJ1-4, the V gene TRBV11-2, with TRBD1 matching over 7 bases. Trimming took 5 bases from V and 6 from J; bases not matched to a gene: 9. The CDR3 extends over 15 amino acids. Per the germline V gene, CDR1 is SGHAT and CDR2 is FQNNGV. The CDR3 nucleotides read TGTGCCAGCAGCCGTCTAACAGGGGATTATGAAAAACTGTTTTTT. Translated, it gives CASSRLTGDYEKLFF.

V is TRBV2 and J is TRBJ2-5; D gene unclear. Per the germline V gene, CDR1 is SNHLY and CDR2 is FYNNEI. This CDR3 is 12 amino acids long. Trimming left V 8 bases short and J 3 bases short, with 10 bases between. This CDR3 is CASWLVEETQYF. DNA for the CDR3: TGTGCCAGCTGGCTAGTTGAAGAGACCCAGTACTTC.

V and J are TRBV4-1 and TRBJ2-3; D ambiguous. V lost 3 bases and J lost 2, with 18 bases in between. This CDR3 region has 17 residues. Germline loops: CDR1 MGHRA, CDR2 YSYEKL. DNA for the CDR3: TGCGCCAGCAGCCAGGTTTTCAAGAATTCTCTCACAGATACGCAGTATTTT. Protein product: CASSQVFKNSLTDTQYF.

The rearrangement joins TRBV7-2 to TRBJ2-7; TRBD1 aligns across 11 bases. The CDR3 is 15 residues long. After removal of 1 base from V and 5 bases from J, the junction contained 4 bases not matched to a gene. Germline lookup yields CDR1 SGHTA and CDR2 FQGNSA. The CDR3 DNA is TGTGCCAGCAGCTTAGGTTGGACAGGGGGCAACGAGCAGTACTTC. Translated: CASSLGWTGGNEQYF.

This clone was counted at least ten times. Written as DNA, the CDR3 is TGCGCCAGCAGCCAAGGGGAGACAGTTAACACCGGGGAGCTGTTTTTT. It codes for CASSQGETVNTGELFF. The V and J genes are TRBV4-3 and TRBJ2-2; D tentatively reads TRBD1 or TRBD2 (5 bases each). The CDR3 has 16 residues. Germline CDR1 LGHNA, CDR2 YSLEER. Trimming pared 1 base from V and 2 bases from J, leaving 11 bases between.

This clone occurred once. The rearrangement links TRBV20-1 to TRBJ2-5; possible D gene TRBD2, 6 bases. V lost 5 bases and J 2 bases, leaving 6 bases between the germline ends. Germline V gives CDR1 DFQATT, CDR2 SNEGSKA (reference sequence). The CDR3 extends over 11 amino acids. The CDR3 spells CSAGGQETQYF. CDR3 sequence (DNA): TGCAGTGCTGGGGGGCAAGAGACCCAGTACTTC.

The J gene is TRBJ1-2, the V gene TRBV28, with 8 bases lining up with TRBD1. Germline V gene data show CDR1 as MDHEN and CDR2 as SYDVKM. This CDR3 region has 19 residues. After removal of 0 bases from V and 5 bases from J, the junction contained 17 bases not matched to a gene. This CDR3 is CASSLWRVRGPRAYYGYTF. Here the CDR3 DNA reads TGTGCCAGCAGTTTATGGAGGGTCAGGGGGCCTAGAGCATATTATGGCTACACCTTC.